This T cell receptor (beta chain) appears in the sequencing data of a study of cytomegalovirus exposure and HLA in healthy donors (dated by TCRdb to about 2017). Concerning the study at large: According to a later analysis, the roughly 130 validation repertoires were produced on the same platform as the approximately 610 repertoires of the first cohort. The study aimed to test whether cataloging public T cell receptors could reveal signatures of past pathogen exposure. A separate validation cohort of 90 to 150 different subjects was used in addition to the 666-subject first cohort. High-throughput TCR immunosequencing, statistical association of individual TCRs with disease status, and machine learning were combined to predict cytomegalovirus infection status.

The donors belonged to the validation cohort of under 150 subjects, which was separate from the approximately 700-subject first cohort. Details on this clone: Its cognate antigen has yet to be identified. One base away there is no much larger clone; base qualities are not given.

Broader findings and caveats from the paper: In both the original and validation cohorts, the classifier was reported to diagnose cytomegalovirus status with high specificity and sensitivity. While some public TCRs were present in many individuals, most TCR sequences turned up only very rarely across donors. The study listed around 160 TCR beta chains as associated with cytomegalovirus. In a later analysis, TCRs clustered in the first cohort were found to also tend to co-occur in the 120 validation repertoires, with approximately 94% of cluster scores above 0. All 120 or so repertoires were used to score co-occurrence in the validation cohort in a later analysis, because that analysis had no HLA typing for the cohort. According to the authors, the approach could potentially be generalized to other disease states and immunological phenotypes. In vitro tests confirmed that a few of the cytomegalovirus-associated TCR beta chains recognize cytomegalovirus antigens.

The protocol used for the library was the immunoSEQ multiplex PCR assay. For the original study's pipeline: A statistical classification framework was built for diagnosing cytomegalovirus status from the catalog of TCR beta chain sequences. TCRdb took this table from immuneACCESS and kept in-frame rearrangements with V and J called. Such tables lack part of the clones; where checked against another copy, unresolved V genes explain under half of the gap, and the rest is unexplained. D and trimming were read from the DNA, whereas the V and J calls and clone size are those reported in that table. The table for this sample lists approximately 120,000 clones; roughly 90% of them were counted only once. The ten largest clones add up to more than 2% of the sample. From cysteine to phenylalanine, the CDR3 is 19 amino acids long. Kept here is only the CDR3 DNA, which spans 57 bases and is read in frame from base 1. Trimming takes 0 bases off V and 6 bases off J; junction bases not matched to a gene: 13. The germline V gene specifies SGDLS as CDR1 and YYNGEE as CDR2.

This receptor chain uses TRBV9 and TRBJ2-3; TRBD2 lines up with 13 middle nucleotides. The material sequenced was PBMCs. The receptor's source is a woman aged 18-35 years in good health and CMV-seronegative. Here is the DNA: TGTGCCAGCAGCGTAGGTTTAGGGACTAGCGGGACCGGTAGGGATACGCAGTATTTT. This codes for CASSVGLGTSGTGRDTQYF.